These T cell receptor beta chains were read from a single sample in a study of T cell repertoires in cytomegalovirus infection. TCRdb processed the reads anew with MiXCR; each CDR3 protein has one entry. Found here are around 250,000 distinct CDR3 sequences, approximately 17% of them singletons; the top ten hold roughly 45%. Source material: CD8+ T cells from PBMCs. Receptors originate from a human donor in good health (CMV status not recorded). Some clones in this sample may be carry-over from other donors' samples. CDR3s include the opening cysteine and the closing phenylalanine or tryptophan. The size entry is marked missing in some rows and otherwise reads once, few, many or a size class.

V gene,J gene,clone size,CDR3 protein
TRBV5-5,TRBJ2-7,few,CASSLDGKGLYEQYF
TRBV2,TRBJ2-6,NA,CAITVWHGQAHSGANVLTF
TRBV10-3,TRBJ2-1,few,CAISESTRTNSYNEQFF
TRBV7-9,TRBJ2-7,NA,CVSSYRDRGSYEQYF
TRBV12-3/TRBV12-4,TRBJ2-1,NA,CASSSPRGVWGGGEEFF
TRBV7-6,TRBJ2-1,many,CASSLGSFTEQFF
TRBV14,TRBJ2-3,NA,CASSQVAGKNADTQYF
TRBV6-2/TRBV6-3,TRBJ2-7,few,CASSGPLEQYF
TRBV7-8,TRBJ2-3,many,CASSFYLGDTDTQYF
TRBV5-6,TRBJ1-2,NA,CASSLRSGGIYGYTF
TRBV20-1,TRBJ1-2,few,CSARDLPYSPNYGYTF
TRBV27,TRBJ2-1,many,CASSSDGYNEQFF
TRBV9,TRBJ2-5,NA,CASSVEASGDETQYF
TRBV6-1,TRBJ2-5,NA,CASSEWRLQETQYF
TRBV11-1,TRBJ2-1,NA,CASSLDVLAGVSYNEQFF
TRBV6-5,TRBJ2-7,few,CASSYRDRPYEQYF
TRBV27,TRBJ2-2,many,CASSLRTGGAGELFF
TRBV7-2,TRBJ1-3,many,CASSLGQAGNTIYF
TRBV5-1,TRBJ1-1,NA,CASSFRGQGYVNTEAFF
TRBV11-1,TRBJ1-1,many,CASNTRQGVNTEAFF
TRBV7-9,TRBJ2-5,NA,CASSSGNHEGETQYF
TRBV7-2,TRBJ2-4,many,CASSGASGTTQYF
TRBV7-2,TRBJ1-2,many,CASSFPLGTGSPIHGYTF
TRBV7-9,TRBJ2-7,many,CASSLVGRDAYEQYF
TRBV7-2,TRBJ1-2,many,CASSPGTANYGYTF
TRBV7-2,TRBJ2-3,many,CASSLVASTDTQYF
TRBV7-6,TRBJ2-7,many,CASSYSGGPNYEQYF
TRBV27,TRBJ1-1,many,CASSQELNTEAFF
TRBV15,TRBJ2-5,NA,CATSHTGTGAELPLETQYF
TRBV19,TRBJ1-6,NA,CASSQPTGTGYSPLHF
TRBV20-1,TRBJ2-7,few,CSARSGGVMLSYEQYF
TRBV10-3,TRBJ2-7,NA,CAISEMGRSYEQYF